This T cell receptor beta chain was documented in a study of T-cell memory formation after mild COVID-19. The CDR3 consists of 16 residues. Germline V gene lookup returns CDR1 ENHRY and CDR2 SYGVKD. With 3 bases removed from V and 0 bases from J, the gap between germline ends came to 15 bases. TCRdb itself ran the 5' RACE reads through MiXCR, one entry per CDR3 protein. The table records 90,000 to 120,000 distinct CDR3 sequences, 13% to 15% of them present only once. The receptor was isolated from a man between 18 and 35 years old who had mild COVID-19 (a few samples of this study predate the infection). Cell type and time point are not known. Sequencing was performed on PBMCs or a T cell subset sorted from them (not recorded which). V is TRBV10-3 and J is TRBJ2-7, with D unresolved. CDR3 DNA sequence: TGTGCCATCAGTGAATATAACAGAACGAGCTCCTACGAGCAGTACTTC. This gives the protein CAISEYNRTSSYEQYF.